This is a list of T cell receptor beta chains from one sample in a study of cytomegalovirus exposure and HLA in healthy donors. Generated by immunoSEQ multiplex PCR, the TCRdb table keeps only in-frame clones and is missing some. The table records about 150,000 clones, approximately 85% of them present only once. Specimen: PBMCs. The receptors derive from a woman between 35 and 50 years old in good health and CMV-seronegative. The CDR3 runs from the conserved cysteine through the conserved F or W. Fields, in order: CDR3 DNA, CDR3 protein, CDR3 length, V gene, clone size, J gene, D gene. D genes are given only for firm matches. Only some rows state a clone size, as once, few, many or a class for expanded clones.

DNA: TGTGCCAGCACTTCCACAGGGAGAGGAAAACTGTTTTTT
CDR3: CASTSTGRGKLFF
length: 13
V: TRBV2
size: NA
J: TRBJ1-4
D: NA

DNA: TGTGCCAGCAGCCCGGGGCCAGGGGAAGCTGGGGCCAACGTCCTGACTTTC
CDR3: CASSPGPGEAGANVLTF
length: 17
V: TRBV5-5
size: NA
J: TRBJ2-6
D: NA

DNA: TGTGCCAGCAGCAACAGCGGGAGTAGCTACGAGCAGTACTTC
CDR3: CASSNSGSSYEQYF
length: 14
V: TRBV5-6
size: NA
J: TRBJ2-7
D: TRBD2

DNA: TGTGCCAGCAGTGGACAGGGGGGGAAGAACTATGGCTACACCTTC
CDR3: CASSGQGGKNYGYTF
length: 15
V: TRBV2
size: NA
J: TRBJ1-2
D: TRBD1

DNA: TGTGCCAGCAGGGGGCTACGTGGAAACACCATATATTTT
CDR3: CASRGLRGNTIYF
length: 13
V: TRBV7-6
size: NA
J: TRBJ1-3
D: NA

DNA: TGTGCCAGCAGCCAGGACTATGGCTACACCTTC
CDR3: CASSQDYGYTF
length: 11
V: TRBV6-5
size: NA
J: TRBJ1-2
D: NA

DNA: TGTGCCAGTAGTGCGGGACCGTTCTACGAGCAGTACTTC
CDR3: CASSAGPFYEQYF
length: 13
V: TRBV19
size: NA
J: TRBJ2-7
D: NA

DNA: TGTGCCAGTGGGACTAGCGGGATCCAAGAGACCCAGTACTTC
CDR3: CASGTSGIQETQYF
length: 14
V: TRBV10-3
size: NA
J: TRBJ2-5
D: TRBD2

DNA: TGTGCCAGCAGCTCGCTTAGGGGGTCTAATGAAAAACTGTTTTTT
CDR3: CASSSLRGSNEKLFF
length: 15
V: TRBV7-9
size: NA
J: TRBJ1-4
D: NA

DNA: TGTGCCAGCAGTGAAGCAGCGGGATTCGGGGAGCTGTTTTTT
CDR3: CASSEAAGFGELFF
length: 14
V: TRBV6-1
size: few
J: TRBJ2-2
D: TRBD2

DNA: TGTGCCAGCTCCCCCAATGGACAGAATGGCTACACCTTC
CDR3: CASSPNGQNGYTF
length: 13
V: TRBV18
size: NA
J: TRBJ1-2
D: NA

DNA: TGCGCCAGCCGAGAAAGCTCGGGTGGAAACACCATATATTTT
CDR3: CASRESSGGNTIYF
length: 14
V: TRBV4-1
size: NA
J: TRBJ1-3
D: NA

DNA: TGTGCCAGCAGTAGTCTACAGGGAAATCAGCCCCAGCATTTT
CDR3: CASSSLQGNQPQHF
length: 14
V: TRBV27
size: NA
J: TRBJ1-5
D: NA

DNA: TGTGCCAGCAGGGCAGGGGCCAGGCAGCCCCAGCATTTT
CDR3: CASRAGARQPQHF
length: 13
V: TRBV6-5
size: NA
J: TRBJ1-5
D: NA

DNA: TGTTCCAGCAGCTTTTCCGGGACCGGGGAGCTGTTTTTT
CDR3: CSSSFSGTGELFF
length: 13
V: TRBV7-9
size: NA
J: TRBJ2-2
D: NA

DNA: TGCGCCAGCAGCTTTGATACACTATCTGAAGCTTTCTTT
CDR3: CASSFDTLSEAFF
length: 13
V: TRBV5-1
size: NA
J: TRBJ1-1
D: NA

DNA: TGTGCCAGCAGCGTCACCGTGGGGGGTAACTATGGCTACACCTTC
CDR3: CASSVTVGGNYGYTF
length: 15
V: TRBV9
size: NA
J: TRBJ1-2
D: NA

DNA: TGTGCCAGCAGCACCCGGGACAGGGAATACGAGCAGTACTTC
CDR3: CASSTRDREYEQYF
length: 14
V: TRBV7-2
size: NA
J: TRBJ2-7
D: TRBD1

DNA: TGTGCCAGCAGCTTAAGAGGCTACGAACAGTACTTC
CDR3: CASSLRGYEQYF
length: 12
V: TRBV5-6
size: NA
J: TRBJ2-7
D: NA

DNA: TGTGCCAGCAGCTCCAACAGGGACGAAGCTTTCTTT
CDR3: CASSSNRDEAFF
length: 12
V: TRBV7-9
size: NA
J: TRBJ1-1
D: NA

DNA: TGTGCCAGCACCAGAGCAGGGGGCGCGATATCTGAGCAGTACTTC
CDR3: CASTRAGGAISEQYF
length: 15
V: TRBV6-1
size: NA
J: TRBJ2-7
D: TRBD1

DNA: TGTGCCAACGGTCGGGACAGGGGATCCGAGCAGTACTTC
CDR3: CANGRDRGSEQYF
length: 13
V: TRBV6-1
size: NA
J: TRBJ2-7
D: TRBD1

DNA: TGTGCCAGCTCAACTGGCCTAGTAAGGACCGGGGAGCTGTTTTTT
CDR3: CASSTGLVRTGELFF
length: 15
V: TRBV18
size: NA
J: TRBJ2-2
D: NA

DNA: TGCAGCGTTGAAGTACCGACAGGGGCCCCCTACGAGCAGTACTTC
CDR3: CSVEVPTGAPYEQYF
length: 15
V: TRBV29-1
size: NA
J: TRBJ2-7
D: TRBD1

DNA: TGTGCCAGCAGCTCCGGGACAGGGATGGATACGCAGTATTTT
CDR3: CASSSGTGMDTQYF
length: 14
V: TRBV7-6
size: NA
J: TRBJ2-3
D: TRBD1